This T cell receptor (beta chain) originates from a study of CD4 T cells in relation to SARS-CoV-2 and coronaviruses. Points on this clone: The antigen remains undetermined.

Germline CDR1 and CDR2: LNHDA and SQIVND (reference sequence). This CDR3 comprises 12 residues. V was clipped by 10 bases and J by 3 bases, with 13 bases between them. This table comes from immunoSEQ multiplex PCR, and its TCRdb copy is limited to in-frame clones, with some not included. The data contain approximately 24,000 clones, roughly 80% of them singletons. CD4+ T cells from unexposed donors were obtained before the COVID-19 pandemic (2011-2018). The cells were cultured for roughly 11 days before CD4+ T cells were isolated. Unexposed-donor CD4+ T cells were probed with SARS-CoV-2 S/N and four cold-coronavirus spikes, cells permitting.

The sequence was collected from a human donor in good health. Specimen: CD4+ T cells from PBMCs, cultured in vitro. This sequence joins TRBV19 and TRBJ2-7; D possibly corresponds to TRBD1 (6 bases). The DNA for the CDR3 is TGTGCCACCAGACGGACAGACTACGAGCAGTACTTC. The encoded protein is CATRRTDYEQYF.